One and the same sample provided the 12 T cell receptor beta chains below, sequenced in a study of blood T cell repertoires in COVID-19. Some clones are missing from TCRdb's copy, which holds only in-frame ones; the method was immunoSEQ multiplex PCR. This table holds tens of thousands of clones, around 86% found once. Source material: peripheral blood. The receptors were sampled from a woman older than 75 with acute or convalescent COVID-19.

The count of this clone is one. The CDR3 DNA follows: TGTGCCAGCAGCTCCCGAGGGGGTATCGTGGATGAGCAGTTCTTC. Translating gives CASSSRGGIVDEQFF. This sequence joins TRBV7-2 and TRBJ2-1; TRBD1 is a possible D gene (6 bases). The CDR3 sequence is 15 residues long. In germline, CDR1 is SGHTA, CDR2 FQGNSA. Trimming left V 4 bases short and J 8 bases short, with 18 bases between.

V usage is TRBV19 and J usage is TRBJ2-3; D may be TRBD2 (6 bases). V was pared by 3 bases and J by 0 bases, with 13 bases between. The CDR3 has 16 amino acids. Per the germline V gene, CDR1 is LNHDA and CDR2 is SQIVND (reference sequence). Here the CDR3 reads CASSIPGRTSTDTQYF. As DNA, the CDR3 is TGTGCCAGTAGTATCCCCGGGAGAACTAGCACAGATACGCAGTATTTT.

The V and J genes are TRBV12-3 or TRBV12-4 and TRBJ1-2; unclear D gene. Trimming left V 5 bases short and J 2 bases short, with 9 bases between. The CDR3 totals 13 residues. The CDR3 sequence is CASSARLNYGYTF. The CDR3 DNA reads as TGTGCCAGCAGTGCCCGACTGAACTATGGCTACACCTTC.

V usage is TRBV4-1 and J usage is TRBJ2-2, with 14 bases aligning to TRBD2. Germline-derived CDR1 and CDR2 are MGHRA and YSYEKL. CDR3 length: 18 amino acids. Trimming took 4 bases from V and 0 from J; bases not matched to a gene: 4. The CDR3 coding sequence is TGCGCCAGCAGCCGAGGGACTAGCGGGGGTACGAACACCGGGGAGCTGTTTTTT. It codes for CASSRGTSGGTNTGELFF.

The chain couples TRBV4-2 to TRBJ2-3; D perhaps matches TRBD2 (6 bases). CDR3 size: 15 residues. Germline CDR1 reads LGHNA; CDR2 reads YNFKEQ. Trimming stripped 1 base from V and 0 bases from J, with 8 bases between. The CDR3 region has the DNA TGTGCCAGCAGCCAAGTGGGGACTAGCACAGATACGCAGTATTTT. As protein: CASSQVGTSTDTQYF.

The CDR3 bases are TGCGCCAGCAGCTTGGGTGTACGGGCCGGAGGTACTGAAGCTTTCTTT. Translating it yields CASSLGVRAGGTEAFF. This chain joins TRBV5-1 and TRBJ1-1; D remains ambiguous. V shed 0 bases and J shed 5 bases, with 17 bases lying between them. The CDR3 extends over 16 amino acids. Germline V CDR1 and CDR2: SGHRS, YFSETQ.

The table lists this clone with a count of one. The chain carries TRBV30 and TRBJ1-6, with TRBD1 matching over 7 bases. V shed 3 bases, J shed 0 bases, and the junction held 5 bases outside the gene matches. This CDR3 is built from 16 residues. CDR1 GTSNPN and CDR2 SVGIG come from the germline V gene (reference sequence). CDR3 sequence reads: CAWSLDRISYNSPLHF. The CDR3, as DNA: TGTGCCTGGAGCCTGGACAGGATCTCCTATAATTCACCCCTCCACTTT.

This chain connects TRBV29-1 to TRBJ2-3; TRBD1 is a possible D gene (6 bases). There are 15 residues in the CDR3. Germline lookup yields CDR1 SQVTM and CDR2 ANQGSEA. V was shortened by 5 bases and J by 5 bases, with 20 bases between the two germline ends. The CDR3 reads CSVSGTTFWEDTQYF. The CDR3, as DNA: TGCAGCGTTTCCGGGACAACCTTCTGGGAAGATACGCAGTATTTT.

The chain carries TRBV5-1 and TRBJ2-5, with TRBD1 as a possible D gene (6 bases). Germline lookup yields CDR1 SGHRS and CDR2 YFSETQ. Trimming cost V 4 bases and J 5 bases, with 18 bases left between them. CDR3 length: 15 residues. CDR3 sequence: CASSPPGTQGETQYF. CDR3 coding DNA: TGCGCCAGCAGCCCGCCCGGGACACAAGGGGAGACCCAGTACTTC.

The V and J genes are TRBV19 and TRBJ2-5; D perhaps matches TRBD1 (6 bases). With 4 bases removed from V and 0 bases from J, the gap between germline ends came to 15 bases. The CDR3 has 16 amino acids. Germline CDR1 is LNHDA and CDR2 is SQIVND (reference sequence). The CDR3 protein is CASSTTYDRYQETQYF. The DNA of the CDR3 is TGTGCCAGTAGTACGACTTACGACAGGTACCAAGAGACCCAGTACTTC.

In its sample, this clone was seen once. The chain couples TRBV19 to TRBJ2-3; no definite D call. Trimming took off 5 bases at V and 2 bases at J, with 11 bases between the two ends. CDR3 length equals 14 residues. In germline, CDR1 is LNHDA, CDR2 SQIVND (reference sequence). The CDR3 loop reads CASSSSSITDTQYF. The CDR3 region has the DNA TGTGCCAGTAGTTCGTCGTCTATCACAGATACGCAGTATTTT.

The V and J genes are TRBV2 and TRBJ2-3; possibly TRBD1 for D (7 bases). Deletions cut 1 base from V and 3 bases from J, with 14 bases between. CDR3 size: 16 residues. The germline gives CDR1 SNHLY, CDR2 FYNNEI. The CDR3: CASSEGQGGGTDTQYF. The CDR3 DNA reads as TGTGCCAGCAGTGAAGGCCAGGGGGGCGGAACAGATACGCAGTATTTT.